A selection of T cell receptor beta chains follows, all from one sample in a study of T cell responses to AZD1222 COVID-19 vaccine. Profiling relied on immunoSEQ multiplex PCR, and the TCRdb table lists in-frame clones only, not all of them. Among approximately 99,000 clones listed, around nine tenths were seen once. Material: peripheral blood, obtained on day 0 of AZD1222 vaccination. The receptors shown here come from an adult in good health. CDR3s include the opening cysteine and the closing phenylalanine or tryptophan. A D gene is named only where the DNA matches it firmly. Clone size appears in some rows only: once, few, many, or a class for an expanded clone.

CAWRPLAAWEQFF | TGTGCCTGGAGGCCCCTGGCCGCCTGGGAGCAGTTCTTC | TRBJ2-1 | NA | NA | TRBV30
CASRGIGDGKLFF | TGTGCCAGCAGGGGGATCGGGGATGGAAAACTGTTTTTT | TRBJ1-4 | NA | NA | TRBV2
CASSPPRQGGTEAFF | TGTGCCAGCAGCCCCCCGAGACAGGGGGGCACTGAAGCTTTCTTT | TRBJ1-1 | few | TRBD1 | TRBV4-2
CASSESRTYEQYF | TGTGCCAGCAGTGAATCTCGGACCTACGAGCAGTACTTC | TRBJ2-7 | NA | NA | TRBV6-1
CASSPISGTAANSPLHF | TGTGCCAGCTCACCAATCTCCGGGACAGCGGCTAATTCACCCCTCCACTTT | TRBJ1-6 | NA | TRBD1 | TRBV18
CASTHRRMGGYTF | TGTGCCAGCACCCACAGGAGGATGGGTGGCTACACCTTC | TRBJ1-2 | NA | NA | TRBV12-3/TRBV12-4
CASSPSGREQFF | TGTGCCAGTAGTCCTTCAGGCCGCGAGCAGTTCTTC | TRBJ2-1 | few | NA | TRBV19
CASSKLAGGNTGELFF | TGTGCCAGCAGCAAACTAGCGGGGGGGAACACCGGGGAGCTGTTTTTT | TRBJ2-2 | NA | TRBD2 | TRBV27
CSVTSGGPGFF | TGCAGCGTTACTAGCGGGGGACCGGGGTTCTTC | TRBJ2-1 | NA | TRBD2 | TRBV29-1
CASSYGQGSIYGYTF | TGTGCCAGCAGTTACGGACAGGGGTCGATCTATGGCTACACCTTC | TRBJ1-2 | NA | TRBD1 | TRBV6-2/TRBV6-3
CASSPNLDTQYF | TGTGCCAGCAGTCCGAATCTGGATACGCAGTATTTT | TRBJ2-3 | NA | NA | TRBV12-3/TRBV12-4
CASSQDRGYGTEAFF | TGTGCCAGCAGCCAGGACAGGGGATACGGCACTGAAGCTTTCTTT | TRBJ1-1 | NA | TRBD1 | TRBV7-2
CASSPPGRGRNEQFF | TGTGCCAGCAGCCCCCCCGGAAGGGGGAGGAATGAGCAGTTCTTC | TRBJ2-1 | NA | NA | TRBV7-2
CASSLEGQTTYNEQFF | TGTGCCAGCAGCTTGGAGGGCCAGACCACCTACAATGAGCAGTTCTTC | TRBJ2-1 | NA | NA | TRBV5-1
CASSDRDLQETQYF | TGTGCCAGCAGTGATAGGGACCTCCAAGAGACCCAGTACTTC | TRBJ2-5 | NA | NA | TRBV2
CASSYGRADNEEAFF | TGTGCCAGCAGTTACGGGCGGGCAGACAATGAGGAAGCTTTCTTT | TRBJ1-1 | NA | NA | TRBV6-5
CASSLRGAVVSYEQYF | TGTGCCAGCAGCTTAAGAGGCGCTGTGGTCTCCTACGAGCAGTACTTC | TRBJ2-7 | NA | NA | TRBV7-8
CASSLSQLGNTIYF | TGTGCCAGCAGCTTAAGTCAGCTTGGAAACACCATATATTTT | TRBJ1-3 | NA | NA | TRBV7-6
CASSSIEQGLGNYGYTF | TGTGCCAGCAGCAGCATAGAACAGGGATTGGGTAACTATGGCTACACCTTC | TRBJ1-2 | NA | NA | TRBV7-9
CASSRGGSKNIQYF | TGTGCCAGCAGCCGCGGGGGATCCAAAAACATTCAGTACTTC | TRBJ2-4 | NA | TRBD2 | TRBV7-3
CASSLGSRQNTEAFF | TGTGCCAGCAGTTTAGGAAGCAGGCAGAACACTGAAGCTTTCTTT | TRBJ1-1 | NA | NA | TRBV27
CASSLVPQGWQPQHF | TGTGCCAGCAGCTTAGTTCCCCAGGGCTGGCAGCCCCAGCATTTT | TRBJ1-5 | NA | NA | TRBV7-8
CASSTGQDSLYGYTF | TGTGCCAGCAGCACGGGACAAGACTCTCTGTATGGCTACACCTTC | TRBJ1-2 | NA | NA | TRBV5-4
CASSLATAKSPLHF | TGTGCCAGCAGCTTGGCAACAGCTAAGTCACCCCTCCACTTT | TRBJ1-6 | NA | NA | TRBV5-4
CASRSTGLGNQPQHF | TGTGCCAGCAGATCGACAGGGTTGGGCAATCAGCCCCAGCATTTT | TRBJ1-5 | NA | TRBD1 | TRBV6-5
CASFGPAENTIYF | TGCGCCAGCTTCGGACCCGCGGAAAACACCATATATTTT | TRBJ1-3 | NA | NA | TRBV10-2
CASSLQGSSF | TGTGCCAGCAGTCTACAGGGGAGTTCCTTC | TRBJ1-2 | NA | TRBD1 | TRBV12-3/TRBV12-4
CASGQTGVNQPQHF | TGTGCCAGCGGACAGACGGGGGTCAATCAGCCCCAGCATTTT | TRBJ1-5 | NA | NA | TRBV6-5
CASSATAYNEQFF | TGTGCCAGCAGCGCGACAGCGTACAATGAGCAGTTCTTC | TRBJ2-1 | NA | NA | TRBV5-4
CASSASSGNGEQFF | TGTGCTAGCAGCGCATCTAGCGGGAATGGTGAGCAGTTCTTC | TRBJ2-1 | NA | TRBD2 | TRBV7-7
CASSAGYSPLHF | TGTGCCAGCAGTGCCGGGTATTCACCCCTCCACTTT | TRBJ1-6 | NA | NA | TRBV12-3/TRBV12-4
CASSYSGPYNEQFF | TGTGCCAGCAGTTATTCTGGGCCGTACAATGAGCAGTTCTTC | TRBJ2-1 | NA | NA | TRBV6-2/TRBV6-3
CASSPDRWNTEAFF | TGTGCCAGCAGCCCCGACAGGTGGAACACTGAAGCTTTCTTT | TRBJ1-1 | once | NA | TRBV7-2
CASSEDRLRGYTF | TGTGCCAGCAGTGAAGATAGGTTGAGGGGCTACACCTTC | TRBJ1-2 | NA | NA | TRBV6-1
CASSLSSGLVYSEQFF | TGTGCCAGCAGCTTATCTTCCGGACTAGTCTACAGTGAGCAGTTCTTC | TRBJ2-1 | once | TRBD2 | TRBV7-8
CASSPNPRGDSNQPQHF | TGTGCCAGCAGCCCAAACCCCAGGGGTGATAGCAATCAGCCCCAGCATTTT | TRBJ1-5 | NA | NA | TRBV7-3
CATSRVGSSGMFVVDNEQFF | TGTGCCACCAGCAGAGTGGGATCTAGCGGGATGTTTGTAGTCGACAATGAGCAGTTCTTC | TRBJ2-1 | NA | TRBD2 | TRBV15
CASSQDPSDTQYF | TGTGCCAGCAGCCAAGACCCCTCAGATACGCAGTATTTT | TRBJ2-3 | NA | NA | TRBV3-1/TRBV3-2
CASAPWADTQYF | TGTGCTAGTGCCCCGTGGGCAGATACGCAGTATTTT | TRBJ2-3 | NA | NA | TRBV12-5
CASSQDSGVDQPQHF | TGCGCCAGCAGCCAAGATTCGGGGGTGGATCAGCCCCAGCATTTT | TRBJ1-5 | NA | NA | TRBV4-3
CASSTWTGENTEAFF | TGTGCCAGCAGCACCTGGACAGGGGAGAACACTGAAGCTTTCTTT | TRBJ1-1 | NA | TRBD1 | TRBV11-3
CASSYSGSYNEQFF | TGTGCCAGCAGCTATAGCGGGTCCTACAATGAGCAGTTCTTC | TRBJ2-1 | NA | TRBD2 | TRBV7-2
CASSPEQVGTNQPQHF | TGTGCCAGCTCACCGGAGCAGGTGGGTACCAATCAGCCCCAGCATTTT | TRBJ1-5 | NA | NA | TRBV18
CASSRDRGFAGYEQYF | TGTGCCAGCAGCCGGGACAGGGGGTTCGCTGGGTACGAGCAGTACTTC | TRBJ2-7 | NA | TRBD1 | TRBV5-6
CAISPGTTYEQYF | TGTGCCATCAGTCCCGGGACTACCTACGAGCAGTACTTC | TRBJ2-7 | NA | TRBD2 | TRBV10-3
CASSARSGVAEAFF | TGTGCCAGCAGCGCAAGATCAGGGGTGGCTGAAGCTTTCTTT | TRBJ1-1 | NA | NA | TRBV14
CASSQDGGGPSYNEQFF | TGCGCCAGCAGCCAAGATGGTGGGGGGCCATCCTACAATGAGCAGTTCTTC | TRBJ2-1 | NA | NA | TRBV4-3
CASSSTLNEQFF | TGTGCCAGCAGCTCGACGCTCAATGAGCAGTTCTTC | TRBJ2-1 | NA | NA | TRBV5-1
CASSPSGWGAAGNTIYF | TGTGCCAGCAGCCCATCGGGCTGGGGGGCCGCCGGAAACACCATATATTTT | TRBJ1-3 | NA | NA | TRBV11-3
CASSRTGISNQPQHF | TGTGCCAGCAGTCGGACAGGGATTAGCAATCAGCCCCAGCATTTT | TRBJ1-5 | NA | TRBD1 | TRBV6-2/TRBV6-3
CASSLALAGEGTGELFF | TGTGCCAGCAGCTTGGCCCTGGCGGGAGAAGGTACCGGGGAGCTGTTTTTT | TRBJ2-2 | NA | TRBD2 | TRBV5-1
CATTPGFNQPQHF | TGTGCCACTACACCCGGGTTTAATCAGCCCCAGCATTTT | TRBJ1-5 | NA | NA | TRBV21-1
CASSYHLGNQETQYF | TGTGCCAGCAGTTACCACCTAGGGAATCAAGAGACCCAGTACTTC | TRBJ2-5 | NA | NA | TRBV6-2/TRBV6-3
CASTEPGTAPYEQYF | TGTGCCAGCACCGAACCCGGGACAGCACCATACGAGCAGTACTTC | TRBJ2-7 | NA | TRBD1 | TRBV7-2
CASSLGRGSEQFF | TGTGCCAGCAGCCTCGGCAGAGGGAGTGAGCAGTTCTTC | TRBJ2-1 | once | NA | TRBV5-1
CASSLTGGKDTEAFF | TGTGCCAGCAGCCTAACAGGGGGCAAGGACACTGAAGCTTTCTTT | TRBJ1-1 | NA | TRBD1 | TRBV7-2
CASSLDGAVGQYF | TGCGCCAGCAGCTTGGACGGGGCAGTCGGGCAGTACTTC | TRBJ2-7 | NA | NA | TRBV5-1
CSVELGTGWGEQYF | TGCAGCGTTGAATTGGGGACGGGATGGGGGGAGCAGTACTTC | TRBJ2-7 | NA | NA | TRBV29-1
CASTPSPGGAWVSRSGANVLTF | TGTGCCAGCACCCCCAGCCCGGGAGGGGCCTGGGTATCGCGTTCTGGGGCCAACGTCCTGACTTTC | TRBJ2-6 | NA | TRBD2 | TRBV9
CASSDPGRYGYTF | TGTGCCAGCAGTGACCCGGGACGGTATGGCTACACCTTC | TRBJ1-2 | NA | NA | TRBV2